A single sample is the source of the 2 T cell receptor beta chains below, sequenced in a study of cytomegalovirus exposure and HLA in healthy donors. Using immunoSEQ multiplex PCR, the repertoire was profiled, and TCRdb retains in-frame clones only, with some absent. The sample comprises 150,000 to 200,000 clones, 85% of which are singletons, and roughly 15% rests with the top ten. The sequencing input was PBMCs. Source of these receptors: a man aged 18 to 35 in good health and CMV-seropositive.

The chain is built from TRBV5-6 and TRBJ2-7, with TRBD2 matching 9 bases. The CDR3 is 16 residues long. Germline trimming cut 3 bases from V and 4 bases from J; bases unmatched to any gene: 11. Germline V lookup: CDR1 SGHDT, CDR2 YYEEEE. The CDR3 DNA is TGTGCCAGCAGCTCCGGGACTAGCTCACCCGTGTACGAGCAGTACTTC. Protein sequence: CASSSGTSSPVYEQYF.

This chain links TRBV15 with TRBJ2-1, with D possibly TRBD2 on 6 matching bases. CDR1 and CDR2 (germline): LNHNV, YYDKDF (reference sequence). CDR3 length equals 17 residues. Deletions cut 0 bases from V and 5 bases from J, with 17 bases between. CDR3 sequence: CATSRDSLGGKDNEQFF. CDR3 in DNA: TGTGCCACCAGCAGAGATTCACTGGGCGGGAAGGACAATGAGCAGTTCTTC.